The clone carrying this T cell receptor (beta chain) was found once. Antigen unknown. This sample stems from a study of cytomegalovirus exposure and HLA in healthy donors. Germline values: CDR1 SEHNR, CDR2 FQNEAQ (reference sequence). The CDR3 spans 13 residues. V lost 5 bases to trimming and J lost 5 bases, with 13 bases between them. It was with 60 Vbeta and 13 Jbeta primers that the PCR ran. Profiled with immunoSEQ multiplex PCR; TCRdb holds only in-frame clones, not every one. The sample has 150,000 to 200,000 clones, around three quarters seen once; the top ten hold around 6.8%. Findings and caveats of the study: Other equally common chains were less clonally expanded than HLA-associated TCR beta chains, a later analysis showed. The investigators catalogued 180 or so TCR beta chains as cytomegalovirus-associated.

The source is a man aged 40-55 years in good health and CMV-seropositive. J is TRBJ2-7 and V is TRBV7-9; D might be TRBD2 (5 bases). Sequenced input: PBMCs. CDR3 in DNA: TGTGCCAGCAGCCCGGGCCTAGCCAACGAGCAGTACTTC. Translating it yields CASSPGLANEQYF.